What follows is one TCR beta chain and its context. This entry is derived from a study of blood T cell repertoires in COVID-19. Turning to the study itself: COVID-19 samples collected from the United States, Italy and Spain covered acute and convalescent phases.

The table came from immunoSEQ multiplex PCR; TCRdb's copy has only in-frame clones and leaves some out. There are 85,000 to 95,000 clones in the sample; more than 75% occur only once, and 20% to 30% lies in the top ten. The receptor comes from a human donor in a cohort sampled during active COVID-19. Input material: peripheral blood.

In DNA, the CDR3 is TGTGCCAGCAGTTCGACTAGCGGGAGGGAGCAGTACTTC. It specifies CASSSTSGREQYF. The rearrangement joins TRBV5-6 to TRBJ2-7; TRBD2 matches 13 bases. CDR3 length: 13 residues. Germline CDR1 and CDR2: SGHDT and YYEEEE. V lost 5 bases to trimming and J lost 7 bases; unmatched junction nucleotides: 3.